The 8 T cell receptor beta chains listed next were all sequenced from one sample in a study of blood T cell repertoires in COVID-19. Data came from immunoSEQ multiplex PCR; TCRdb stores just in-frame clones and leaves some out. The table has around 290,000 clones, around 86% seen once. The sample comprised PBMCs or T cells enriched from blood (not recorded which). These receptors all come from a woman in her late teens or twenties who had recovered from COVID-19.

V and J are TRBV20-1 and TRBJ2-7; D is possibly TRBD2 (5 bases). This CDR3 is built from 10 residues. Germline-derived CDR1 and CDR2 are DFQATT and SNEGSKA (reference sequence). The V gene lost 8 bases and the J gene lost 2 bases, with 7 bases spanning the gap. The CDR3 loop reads CSIGAYEQYF. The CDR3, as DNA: TGCAGTATCGGGGCCTACGAGCAGTACTTC.

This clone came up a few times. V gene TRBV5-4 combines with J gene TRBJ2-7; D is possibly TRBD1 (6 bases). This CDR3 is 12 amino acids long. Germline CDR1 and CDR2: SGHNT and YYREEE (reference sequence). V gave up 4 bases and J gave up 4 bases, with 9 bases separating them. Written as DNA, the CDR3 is TGTGCCAGCAGCGTCGACAGGTACGAGCAGTACTTC. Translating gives CASSVDRYEQYF.

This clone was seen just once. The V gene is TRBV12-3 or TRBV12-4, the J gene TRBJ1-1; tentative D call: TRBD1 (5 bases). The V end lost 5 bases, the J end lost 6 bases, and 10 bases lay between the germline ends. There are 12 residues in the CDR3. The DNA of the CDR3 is TGTGCCAGCAGTCAGGGTAATCCTGAAGCTTTCTTT. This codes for CASSQGNPEAFF.

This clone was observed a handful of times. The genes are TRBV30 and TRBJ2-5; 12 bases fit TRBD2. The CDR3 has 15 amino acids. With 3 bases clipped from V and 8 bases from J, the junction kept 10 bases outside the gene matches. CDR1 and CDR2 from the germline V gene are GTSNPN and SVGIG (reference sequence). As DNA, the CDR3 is TGTGCCTGGAGCCGGACTAGCGGGACCTCTTCAACCCAGTACTTC. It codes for CAWSRTSGTSSTQYF.

The CDR3 coding sequence is TGTGCCACCAGTCTCAGGGAGGACGGGGAGCTGTTTTTT. Its protein product is CATSLREDGELFF. The V and J genes are TRBV24-1 and TRBJ2-2, with D possibly matching TRBD2 (6 bases). The germline V gene encodes CDR1 KGHDR and CDR2 SFDVKD. The CDR3 sequence is 13 residues long. The V end was cut by 6 bases, the J end by 7 bases, with 11 bases between.

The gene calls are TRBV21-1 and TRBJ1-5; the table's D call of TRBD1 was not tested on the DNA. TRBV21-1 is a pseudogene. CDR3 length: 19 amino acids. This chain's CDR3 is CASSKARTGGLYFNQPQHF. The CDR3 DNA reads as TGTGCCAGCAGCAAAGCACGGACAGGGGGCCTTTATTTTAATCAGCCCCAGCATTTT.

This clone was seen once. CDR3 sequence: CASFTGSSDNYGYTF. The CDR3 region has the DNA TGTGCCAGCTTTACAGGCAGTTCAGATAACTATGGCTACACCTTC. The gene calls are TRBV19 and TRBJ1-2, with a possible D match to TRBD1 (5 bases). Trimming stripped 9 bases from V and 1 base from J, with 18 bases between. The germline gives CDR1 LNHDA, CDR2 SQIVND (reference sequence). The length of the CDR3 is 15 residues.

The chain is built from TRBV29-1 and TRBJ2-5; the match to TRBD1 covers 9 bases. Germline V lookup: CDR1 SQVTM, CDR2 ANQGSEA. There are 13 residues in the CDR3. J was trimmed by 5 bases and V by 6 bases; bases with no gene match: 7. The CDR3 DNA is TGCAGCGTCCGAACCGACAGGGGGGAGACCCAGTACTTC. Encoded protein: CSVRTDRGETQYF.